This passage covers 5 T cell receptor beta chains from one sample sequenced in a study of OX40 agonist ivuxolimab in advanced cancers. The protocol was immunoSEQ multiplex PCR, while the TCRdb copy is restricted to in-frame clones and leaves out a portion. The data contain around 94,000 clones, about 90% of them singletons. The specimen comprised CD4+ or CD8+ T cells sorted from blood, sampled in a trial of the OX40 agonist ivuxolimab. The receptors shown here come from an adult with an advanced solid tumor such as melanoma, head and neck, liver or kidney cancer.

The rearrangement links TRBV11-2 to TRBJ1-5; 9 nucleotides match TRBD1. J gave up 9 bases and V 5 bases, and 11 bases lay outside the gene matches. Germline CDR1 and CDR2: SGHAT and FQNNGV. This CDR3 is built from 15 residues. CDR3 coding DNA: TGTGCCAGCAGCCCAGGTGGGACAGGGTTTTTGCCCCAGCATTTT. This codes for CASSPGGTGFLPQHF.

This chain connects TRBV5-1 to TRBJ1-1; 11 bases are shared with TRBD1. The CDR3 sequence is 17 residues long. The V gene's germline CDR1 is SGHRS and CDR2 YFSETQ. The ends lost 0 bases at V and 7 bases at J; junction bases unmatched: 11. Here the CDR3 DNA reads TGCGCCAGCAGCTTGGTTCCGGACAGGGGGCAATTGGGTGAAGCTTTCTTT. It yields the protein CASSLVPDRGQLGEAFF.

The chain couples TRBV5-1 to TRBJ2-7; possibly TRBD1 for D (5 bases). Per the germline V gene, CDR1 is SGHRS and CDR2 is YFSETQ. Trimming removed 0 bases at V and 3 bases at J, with 10 bases between. The CDR3 totals 14 residues. The CDR3 loop is CASSLEGQVYEQYF. The CDR3, as DNA: TGCGCCAGCAGCTTGGAGGGGCAGGTCTACGAGCAGTACTTC.

The chain uses TRBV30 and TRBJ1-5, with D possibly being TRBD1 (5 bases). The CDR3 is 13 amino acids. V lost 2 bases, J lost 5 bases, and 10 bases lay in between. From germline, CDR1 is GTSNPN and CDR2 SVGIG (reference sequence). The CDR3: CAWSPRGDQPQHF. CDR3 nucleotide sequence: TGTGCCTGGAGTCCGCGGGGGGATCAGCCCCAGCATTTT.

J is TRBJ2-3 and V is TRBV19; TRBD1 is a possible D gene (6 bases). CDR1 LNHDA and CDR2 SQIVND come from the germline V gene (reference sequence). This CDR3 is built from 15 residues. Trimming stripped 5 bases from V and 4 bases from J, with 16 bases between. CDR3 bases: TGTGCCAGTAGTCACCGGGACACCGGCCCAGATACGCAGTATTTT. It is translated as CASSHRDTGPDTQYF. Complete variable domain (other parts from reference TRBV19 and TRBJ2-3): DGGITQSPKYLFRKEGQNVTLSCEQNLNHDAMYWYRQDPGQGLRLIYYSQIVNDFQKGDIAEGYSVSREKKESFPLTVTSAQKNPTAFYLCASSHRDTGPDTQYFGPGTRLTVL.